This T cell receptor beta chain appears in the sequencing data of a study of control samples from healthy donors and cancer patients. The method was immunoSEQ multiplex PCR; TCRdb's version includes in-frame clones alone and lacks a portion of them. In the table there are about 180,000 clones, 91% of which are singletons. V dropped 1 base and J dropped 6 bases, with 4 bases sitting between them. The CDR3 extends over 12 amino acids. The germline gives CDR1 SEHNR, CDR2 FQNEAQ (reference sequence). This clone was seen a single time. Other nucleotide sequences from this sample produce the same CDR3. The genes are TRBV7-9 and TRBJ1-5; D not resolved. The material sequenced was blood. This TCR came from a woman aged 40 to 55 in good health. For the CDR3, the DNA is TGTGCCAGCAGCTTAGATAGTCAGCCCCAGCATTTT. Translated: CASSLDSQPQHF.